Given below is one T cell receptor (beta chain) in context. Antigen: not known. Sequenced by immunoSEQ multiplex PCR; TCRdb stores in-frame clones only, minus some. The table shows about 160,000 clones, with about 86% occurring only once. Germline V gives CDR1 SGHAT, CDR2 FQNNGV. The CDR3 is 12 residues long. V was cut by 5 bases and J by 9 bases, with 10 bases left in between. The data originate from a study of cytomegalovirus exposure and HLA in healthy donors. General observations from the study: Overall, approximately 150 TCR beta chains were annotated as cytomegalovirus-associated. Among the CMV-associated chains, three were confirmed in vitro as specific for CMV antigens.

Donors came from a validation cohort of some 110 subjects, distinct from the first 666-subject cohort. The sequencing input was PBMCs. The receptor comes from a woman in her twenties or thirties in good health and CMV-seronegative. The J gene is TRBJ2-2, the V gene TRBV11-2; D is uncertain. CDR3 residues: CASSGTSRELFF. The CDR3 DNA reads as TGTGCCAGCAGCGGAACAAGTAGGGAGCTGTTTTTT.